This T cell receptor (beta chain) was identified during a study of blood T cell repertoires in COVID-19. Overall study context: Samples taken during acute and convalescent COVID-19 were collected in the United States, Italy and Spain. PBMCs, B-cell-depleted T cells, or T cells were the source of the cDNA or gDNA that made up the material.

Methods used by the authors: Amplifying reference gene primers gave estimates of nucleated cell counts. The repertoire was sequenced with immunoSEQ multiplex PCR; TCRdb's copy has only in-frame clones and lacks some. V, J and clone size were drawn from that table, and D and trimming were deduced from the DNA. The table includes more than 65,000 clones, roughly 82% detected once. Sequencing was performed on peripheral blood. The sequence derives from an elderly woman with acute or convalescent COVID-19.

Here the CDR3 DNA reads TGTGCCAGCACCCGGGACTATGTCGTAAATGAGCAGTTCTTC. This sequence encodes CASTRDYVVNEQFF. The V and J genes are TRBV11-2 and TRBJ2-1, with 7 bases matching TRBD2. CDR3 length equals 14 residues. Per germline, CDR1 SGHAT and CDR2 FQNNGV. The V and J ends lost 7 bases and 7 bases, in that order; junction bases with no gene match: 10.